The T cell receptor (beta chain) under discussion was sequenced for a study of T cell responses to AZD1222 COVID-19 vaccine. Sequenced by immunoSEQ multiplex PCR; TCRdb stores in-frame clones only, minus some. Here the sample spans over 120,000 clones, more than 85% being singletons. This CDR3 has 15 amino acids. Germline V lookup: CDR1 LNHDA, CDR2 SQIVND (reference sequence). Trimming took 5 bases from V and 2 from J, leaving 13 bases between them. The TCR sequence derives from an adult who received the AZD1222 COVID-19 vaccine. This rearrangement joins TRBV19 to TRBJ1-5; tentative D call: TRBD1 (5 bases). This specimen consisted of peripheral blood, obtained 28 days after the second AZD1222 dose. The CDR3 spells CASSHLGGGNQPQHF. The CDR3 region has the DNA TGTGCCAGTAGTCACTTGGGGGGAGGCAATCAGCCCCAGCATTTT.